This note documents a single T cell receptor (beta chain) sequence. Investigators performed immunoSEQ version v3.0 at survey level. The table came from immunoSEQ multiplex PCR; TCRdb's copy has only in-frame clones and leaves some out. In the table there are 15,000 to 20,000 clones, about 80% of which are singletons. This entry is derived from a study of long-term antiretroviral therapy in people with HIV. Germline CDR1 reads SGHRS; CDR2 reads YFSETQ. This CDR3 has 15 amino acids. Trimming removed 6 bases at V and 3 bases at J, with 19 bases between. The sequencing here drew on unsorted PBMCs, taken just before starting antiretroviral therapy. The chain couples TRBV5-1 to TRBJ2-7; maybe TRBD2 (6 bases). The TCR comes from a man aged 40-49 years with HIV. The CDR3 DNA follows: TGCGCCAGCAAATTTGGAGTAGCGGAACTCTACGAGCAGTACTTC. It specifies CASKFGVAELYEQYF.